This record looks at one T cell receptor (beta chain) sequence and its context. Its antigen remains unknown. A much larger clone lies one base from this, so it may be a read error. The time point: longitudinal time-point 2. The unsorted libraries were made from 2 million PBMCs kept at -80 C. The data are from a study of neurological immune-mediated disorders. The germline V gene encodes CDR1 SGHTA and CDR2 FQGNSA. This CDR3 contains 14 residues. Findings and caveats of the study: Sharing of CDR3 amino acid sequences among expanded clones across subjects was absent, suggesting private repertoires in all groups.

The cDNA was synthesized by means of template-switch 5'RACE, which was carried out with 10-nucleotide random UMIs. Every sequencing run produced over 180 million TCR-beta sequences, and the sequences from any one run covered 15-18 subjects. TCRdb passed the 5' RACE reads through MiXCR, listing each CDR3 protein once. Among 81,000 or so distinct CDR3 sequences listed, less than 15% were seen once. This sequence was found in a female donor with HTLV-1-associated myelopathy (HAM/TSP). The chain combines TRBV7-2 with TRBJ2-7; tentatively, D is TRBD1 (6 bases). The specimen sequenced was PBMCs. CDR3 loop: CVSSSGASRSEQYF. The CDR3 DNA reads as TGTGTCAGCAGTTCAGGGGCTAGTCGTAGCGAGCAGTACTTC.